These 26 T cell receptor beta chains share one sample of origin, sequenced in a study of tumor-infiltrating lymphocytes in primary liver carcinoma. Starting from 500 ng of total RNA, TCR beta cDNA was produced with a primer in the constant region. Library construction for TCR beta comprised three nested multiplex PCR rounds performed with slightly modified ARM-PCR. TRBV1-TRBV30 forward primers paired with a C-beta reverse primer drove the first two PCR rounds, ten to eleven cycles each. MiXCR, applied by TCRdb to the multiplex PCR reads, yields one record per CDR3 protein. Of 310,000 or so distinct CDR3 sequences detected, around 50% appear once; the ten largest clones hold about 18%. Extraction also yielded germline DNA, while blood RNA was obtained from unsorted whole blood. The sample consisted of peripheral blood. These receptors originate from a woman younger than 45 with primary liver carcinoma and hepatitis B virus infection.

Details on this clonotype: Possible read error: a much larger clone is one base away. This CDR3 is CASGHPRGGIQETQYF. The CDR3 DNA follows: TGCGCCAGCGGCCACCCTCGGGGTGGAATCCAAGAGACCCAGTACTTC. This rearrangement joins TRBV4-1 to TRBJ2-5, with a possible D match to TRBD2 (5 bases). Per the germline V gene, CDR1 is MGHRA and CDR2 is YSYEKL. This CDR3 is built from 16 residues.

This CDR3 reads CASSLAGRGVIYNEQFF. The CDR3 nucleotides read TGTGCCAGCAGCTTAGCGGGTCGGGGTGTAATCTACAATGAGCAGTTCTTC. The chain is built from TRBV7-9 and TRBJ2-1; perhaps TRBD2 as D (5 bases). The germline V gene encodes CDR1 SEHNR and CDR2 FQNEAQ (reference sequence). The CDR3 covers 17 residues. V lost 0 bases and J lost 3, with 15 bases in between.

For this clonotype: Germline is not matched at one junction end, which may reflect a read error. V and J are TRBV11-2 and TRBJ2-5; D call uncertain. Germline assignment: CDR1 SGHAT and CDR2 FQNNGV. The CDR3 has 12 residues. CDR3 loop: CASSLAWETQYF. In nucleotides, the CDR3 is TGTGCAAGCAGCTTAGCTTGGGAGACCCAGTACTTC.

This chain joins TRBV10-3 and TRBJ2-5; D is tentatively TRBD1 or TRBD2 (5 bases each). Trimming removed 7 bases from V and 5 bases from J, with 11 bases in between. The CDR3 covers 12 residues. Germline V CDR1 and CDR2: ENHRY, SYGVKD. CDR3 loop: CAITERGETQYF. CDR3 DNA: TGTGCCATCACAGAACGGGGCGAGACCCAGTACTTC.

CDR3 loop: CASSTSPGRACGYTF. CDR3 in DNA: TGTGCCAGCAGTACCTCCCCGGGACGGGCGTGTGGCTACACCTTC. The genes are TRBV12-3 or TRBV12-4 and TRBJ1-2, with TRBD1 as a possible D gene (5 bases). V shed 5 bases and J shed 7 bases, with 20 bases lying between them. The CDR3 covers 15 residues.

With regard to this clonotype: A much more abundant neighbour one base away suggests this may be a read error. The rearrangement links TRBV29-1 to TRBJ2-5; D is perhaps TRBD2 (5 bases). Trimming left V 4 bases short and J 5 bases short, with 14 bases between. Looked up from germline, CDR1 is SQVTM and CDR2 is ANQGSEA. This CDR3 region has 13 residues. The CDR3 region is CSVAWWESETQYF. As DNA, the CDR3 is TGCAGCGTTGCATGGTGGGAGTCTGAGACCCAGTACTTC.

The chain links TRBV28 to TRBJ2-7, with TRBD1 identical over 10 bases. CDR1 and CDR2 (germline): MDHEN, SYDVKM. The CDR3 has 15 residues. V was clipped by 5 bases and J by 2 bases; unmatched bases: 6. The CDR3 loop is CASSPGQGRTYEQYF. CDR3 coding DNA: TGTGCCAGCAGTCCGGGACAGGGGCGGACCTACGAGCAGTACTTC.

Details on this clonotype: This may be a read error, as it is one base from a much larger clone. V gene TRBV11-3 combines with J gene TRBJ2-1, with a tentative D call TRBD1 (5 bases). Trimming pared 4 bases from V and 7 bases from J, leaving 8 bases between. The CDR3 length is 12 residues. Per germline, CDR1 SGHNT and CDR2 YENEEA. The CDR3 DNA sequence: TGTGCCAGCAGCTGTCCAGGGAATGAGCAGTTCTTC. It codes for CASSCPGNEQFF.

The chain couples TRBV6-5 to TRBJ2-7; D remains unclear. V was cut by 5 bases and J by 1 base, with 9 bases left in between. This CDR3 comprises 13 residues. From germline, CDR1 is MNHEY and CDR2 SVGAGI. In nucleotides, the CDR3 is TGTGCCAGCAGTCGGCAGACTTCCTACGAGCAGTACTTC. This translates into CASSRQTSYEQYF.

This clonotype was counted many times. V gene TRBV6-2 or TRBV6-3 combines with J gene TRBJ2-4; no firm D call. This CDR3 has 12 amino acids. Trimming left V 5 bases short and J 7 bases short, with 9 bases between. Germline V lookup: CDR1 MNHEY, CDR2 SVGEGT. DNA for the CDR3: TGTGCCAGCAGTGTCAGTGGGAACATTCAGTACTTC. It specifies CASSVSGNIQYF.

The chain employs TRBV28 and TRBJ2-1; TRBD1 or TRBD2 may be the D gene (5 bases each). Germline CDR1 and CDR2: MDHEN and SYDVKM. V dropped 5 bases and J dropped 12 bases, with 20 bases sitting between them. The CDR3 runs to 14 residues. The CDR3 DNA follows: TGTGCCAGCAGTCCCATCCCACGGGGCCAGGGGCAGTTCTTC. Translation: CASSPIPRGQGQFF.

This clonotype came up many times. The chain has TRBV12-3 or TRBV12-4 and TRBJ2-3; possibly TRBD1 for D (6 bases). Trimming stripped 5 bases from V and 8 bases from J, with 8 bases between. The CDR3 length is 11 residues. In DNA, the CDR3 is TGTGCCAGCAGTCCACAGGGTACGCAGTATTTT. Translation: CASSPQGTQYF.

Notes on this clonotype: The junction departs from germline at one end; a sequencing error may be responsible. The V gene is TRBV11-2, the J gene TRBJ1-1; D is unclear. Germline values: CDR1 SGHAT, CDR2 FQNNGV. The length of the CDR3 is 14 residues. CDR3 protein: CASSFEALNTEAFF. CDR3 sequence (DNA): TGTGCCAGTAGCTTCGAAGCCCTGAACACTGAAGCTTTCTTT.

There are many counts of this clonotype. The chain combines TRBV11-3 with TRBJ1-1; 9 bases fit TRBD1. Unmatched junction bases numbered 6, after V lost 5 bases and J lost 5 bases. Germline V gene lookup returns CDR1 SGHNT and CDR2 YENEEA. The CDR3 is made up of 14 amino acids. The CDR3 bases are TGTGCCAGCAGCGAACAGGGGGCGGCGACTGAAGCTTTCTTT. It yields the protein CASSEQGAATEAFF.

With regard to this clonotype: One end of the junction fails to match germline, which may point to a read error. The V gene is TRBV6-1, the J gene TRBJ2-2; D gene ambiguous. Looked up from germline, CDR1 is MNHNS and CDR2 is SASEGT. The CDR3 loop spans 14 amino acids. CDR3 sequence (DNA): TGTACCAGCAGTGAACCCTTCAGCACCGGGGAGCTGTTTTTT. Translation gives CTSSEPFSTGELFF.

CDR3 protein: CASSEAFGTANVCGYTF. CDR3 coding DNA: TGTGCCAGCAGTGAAGCTTTCGGGACCGCTAATGTCTGTGGCTACACCTTC. This rearrangement joins TRBV6-1 to TRBJ1-2, with D possibly TRBD1 on 5 matching bases. Germline V lookup: CDR1 MNHNS, CDR2 SASEGT. The V end was cut by 0 bases, the J end by 7 bases, with 21 bases between. The CDR3 length is 17 residues.

This chain uses TRBV2 with TRBJ2-4, with D possibly being TRBD1 (5 bases). The CDR3 has 12 residues. Germline lookup yields CDR1 SNHLY and CDR2 FYNNEI. The V and J ends lost 7 bases and 7 bases respectively, with 11 bases between them. The CDR3 here is CASMGQGNIQYF. The CDR3 DNA sequence: TGTGCCAGCATGGGGCAGGGTAACATTCAGTACTTC.

The rearrangement uses TRBV7-2 and TRBJ2-7; 12 nucleotides line up with TRBD2. Germline-derived CDR1 and CDR2 are SGHTA and FQGNSA. V lost 1 base to trimming and J lost 6 bases; unmatched junction nucleotides: 16. The CDR3 is 19 residues long. The CDR3 sequence: CASSLVGGVSSGRGFEQYF. CDR3 sequence (DNA): TGTGCCAGCAGCTTAGTGGGGGGAGTCTCTAGCGGGAGGGGGTTCGAGCAGTACTTC.

About this clonotype itself: A much larger clone differs from this one at a single base, so this may be a read error. V usage is TRBV12-3 or TRBV12-4 and J usage is TRBJ2-7; D possibly matches TRBD1 or TRBD2 (7 bases each). V lost 10 bases and J 1 base, leaving 20 bases between the germline ends. CDR3 length equals 15 residues. CDR3 nucleotides: TGTGCCAACAGCGCCCCAGGGGGAGGGTCCTACGAGCAGTACTTC. Translating it yields CANSAPGGGSYEQYF.

V usage is TRBV7-9 and J usage is TRBJ1-5; D uncertain. Germline V lookup: CDR1 SEHNR, CDR2 FQNEAQ (reference sequence). V was shortened by 5 bases and J by 4 bases, with 15 bases between the two germline ends. The CDR3 length is 15 residues. The CDR3 protein is CASSPGAGSNQPQHF. The CDR3 DNA reads as TGTGCCAGCAGCCCCGGTGCAGGTTCAAATCAGCCCCAGCATTTT.

The rearrangement uses TRBV2 and TRBJ2-1, with D perhaps matching TRBD2 (5 bases). Trimming removed 3 bases at V and 12 bases at J, with 21 bases between. The CDR3 has 15 amino acids. Germline values: CDR1 SNHLY, CDR2 FYNNEI. CDR3 residues: CASSETFEGLGGQFF. DNA of the CDR3: TGTGCCAGCAGTGAGACCTTTGAGGGCCTGGGTGGGCAGTTCTTC.

To note about this clonotype: One base away lies a much larger clone, so this may be a sequencing read error. The V call is TRBV6-4, the J call TRBJ2-2; 7 bases fit TRBD1. CDR3 length equals 16 residues. The V gene end was trimmed by 5 bases and the J gene end by 4 bases; junction bases not matched to a gene: 10. Germline V gene sequence: CDR1 MRHNA, CDR2 SNTAGT. CDR3 sequence: CASSKQGSCGTGELFF. In DNA form, the CDR3 reads TGTGCCAGCAGTAAACAGGGGTCATGTGGCACCGGGGAGCTGTTTTTT.

This clonotype was recorded only once. A junction boundary mismatches the germline segment, possibly from a read error. The chain recombines TRBV12-3 or TRBV12-4 with TRBJ2-1, with D unclear. The CDR3 spans 15 residues. The CDR3 spells CAGSVGWSSYNEQFF. The CDR3 nucleotides read TGTGCCGGCAGCGTTGGCTGGAGCTCCTACAATGAGCAATTCTTC.

V usage is TRBV4-1 and J usage is TRBJ2-7, with 10 bases that match TRBD1. V shed 0 bases and J 5 bases; nucleotides not matched to a gene: 10. Per the germline V gene, CDR1 is MGHRA and CDR2 is YSYEKL. The CDR3 is 17 residues long. CDR3 loop: CASSQDGTGQGSHEQYF. CDR3 in DNA: TGCGCCAGCAGCCAAGACGGTACGGGACAGGGGTCCCACGAGCAGTACTTC.

With respect to this clonotype: It may be a read error: a sequence one base away is much more abundant. The V and J genes are TRBV6-1 and TRBJ2-5; no clear D. The length of the CDR3 is 13 residues. Germline V gives CDR1 MNHNS, CDR2 SASEGT. Trimming removed 7 bases from V and 1 base from J, with 10 bases in between. The CDR3 DNA reads TGTGCCAGCACCGCAAAGTTCCAAGAGACCCAGTACTTC. This encodes CASTAKFQETQYF.

A word on this clonotype: Since a much larger clone is just one base distant, this may be a read error. The chain uses TRBV4-2 and TRBJ1-2, with D perhaps matching TRBD1 (6 bases). CDR1 LGHNA and CDR2 YNFKEQ come from the germline V gene. The CDR3 contains 14 residues. CDR3 coding DNA: TGTGTCAGCCGTCAATTCGGGGAAGGGGGAGGCTACACCTTC. Translating it yields CVSRQFGEGGGYTF.